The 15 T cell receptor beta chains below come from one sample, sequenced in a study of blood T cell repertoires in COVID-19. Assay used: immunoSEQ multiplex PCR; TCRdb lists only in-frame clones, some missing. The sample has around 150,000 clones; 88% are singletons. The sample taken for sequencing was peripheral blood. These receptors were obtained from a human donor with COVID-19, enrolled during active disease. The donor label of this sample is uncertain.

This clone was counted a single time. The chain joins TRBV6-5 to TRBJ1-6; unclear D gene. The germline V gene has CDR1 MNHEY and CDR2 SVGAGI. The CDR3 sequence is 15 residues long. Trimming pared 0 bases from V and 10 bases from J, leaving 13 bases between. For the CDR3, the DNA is TGTGCCAGCAGTTACTCAGCGGACTTGGGGTCACCCCTCCACTTT. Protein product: CASSYSADLGSPLHF.

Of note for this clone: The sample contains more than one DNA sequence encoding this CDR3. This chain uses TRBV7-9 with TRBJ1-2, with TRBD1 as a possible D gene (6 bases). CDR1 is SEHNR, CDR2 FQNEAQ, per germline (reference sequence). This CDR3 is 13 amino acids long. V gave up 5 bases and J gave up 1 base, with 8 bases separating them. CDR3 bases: TGTGCCAGCAGCCCACAGGGTAACTATGGCTACACCTTC. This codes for CASSPQGNYGYTF.

The chain's CDR3 is CASSLHGTGGLDTQYF. The CDR3 bases are TGTGCCAGCAGCTTACACGGGACAGGGGGCCTAGATACGCAGTATTTT. The V call is TRBV7-3, the J call TRBJ2-3; TRBD1 matches 12 bases. V shed 2 bases and J 5 bases; nucleotides not matched to a gene: 5. Germline-derived CDR1 and CDR2 are SGHTA and FQGTGA. The CDR3 has 16 amino acids.

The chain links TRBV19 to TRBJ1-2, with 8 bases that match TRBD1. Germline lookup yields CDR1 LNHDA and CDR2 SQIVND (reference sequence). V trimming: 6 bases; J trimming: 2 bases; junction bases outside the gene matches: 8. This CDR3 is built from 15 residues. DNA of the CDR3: TGTGCCAGTAGCACCCCGGGACAGGCCAACTATGGCTACACCTTC. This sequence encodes CASSTPGQANYGYTF.

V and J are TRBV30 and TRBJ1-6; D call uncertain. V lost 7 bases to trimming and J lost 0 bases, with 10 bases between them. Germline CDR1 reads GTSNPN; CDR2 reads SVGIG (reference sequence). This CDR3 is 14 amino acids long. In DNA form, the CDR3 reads TGTGCCTCACAGCTAAGCTCCTATAATTCACCCCTCCACTTT. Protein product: CASQLSSYNSPLHF. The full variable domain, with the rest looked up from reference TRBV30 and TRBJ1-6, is SQTIHQWPATLVQPVGSPLSLECTVEGTSNPNLYWYRQAAGRGLQLLFYSVGIGQISSEVPQNLSASRPQDRQFILSSKKLLLSDSGFYLCASQLSSYNSPLHFGNGTRLTVT.

The CDR3 coding sequence is TGCGCCAGCACCCCGACAGGGGGAGCTAACTATGGCTACACCTTC. Amino acid sequence: CASTPTGGANYGYTF. J is TRBJ1-2 and V is TRBV5-1; 9 bases are a match to TRBD1. Germline V gives CDR1 SGHRS, CDR2 YFSETQ. This CDR3 has 15 residues. The junction had 6 bases not matched to a gene; V was cut back by 6 bases and J by 0 bases.

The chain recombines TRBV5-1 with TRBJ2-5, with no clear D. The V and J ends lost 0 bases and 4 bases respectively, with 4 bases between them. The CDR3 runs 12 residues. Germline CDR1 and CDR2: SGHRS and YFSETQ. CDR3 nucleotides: TGCGCCAGCAGCTTGGCAGGAGAGACCCAGTACTTC. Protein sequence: CASSLAGETQYF. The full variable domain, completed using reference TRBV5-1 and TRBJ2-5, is KAGVTQTPRYLIKTRGQQVTLSCSPISGHRSVSWYQQTPGQGLQFLFEYFSETQRNKGNFPGRFSGRQFSNSRSEMNVSTLELGDSALYLCASSLAGETQYFGPGTRLLVL.

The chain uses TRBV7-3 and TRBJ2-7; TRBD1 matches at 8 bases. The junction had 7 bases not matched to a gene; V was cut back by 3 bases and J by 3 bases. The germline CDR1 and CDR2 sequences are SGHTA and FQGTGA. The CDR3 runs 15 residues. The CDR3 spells CASSFLPGQDYEQYF. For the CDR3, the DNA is TGTGCCAGCAGCTTCCTACCGGGACAGGACTACGAGCAGTACTTC.

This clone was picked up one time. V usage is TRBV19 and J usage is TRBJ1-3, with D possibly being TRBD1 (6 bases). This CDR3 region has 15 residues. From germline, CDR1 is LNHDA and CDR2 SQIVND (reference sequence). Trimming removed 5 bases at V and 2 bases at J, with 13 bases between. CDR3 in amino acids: CASSAQGETGNTIYF. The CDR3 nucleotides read TGTGCCAGTAGTGCACAGGGTGAGACTGGAAACACCATATATTTT.

The CDR3 nucleotides read TGCGCCAGCAGCCAGACCGGACAGGGAGTCAACAATGAGCAGTTCTTC. Translating gives CASSQTGQGVNNEQFF. The J gene is TRBJ2-1, the V gene TRBV4-1; TRBD1 aligns across 8 bases. This CDR3 has 16 residues. J lost 5 bases, V lost 3 bases, and 9 bases had no gene match. Germline CDR1 reads MGHRA; CDR2 reads YSYEKL.

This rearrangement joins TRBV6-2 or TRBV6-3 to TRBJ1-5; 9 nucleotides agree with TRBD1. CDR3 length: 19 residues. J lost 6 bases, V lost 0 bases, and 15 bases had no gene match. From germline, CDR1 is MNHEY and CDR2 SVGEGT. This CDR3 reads CASSYSKRSDRGVGQPQHF. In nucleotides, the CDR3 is TGTGCCAGCAGTTACTCGAAGCGGTCGGACAGGGGTGTGGGTCAGCCCCAGCATTTT.

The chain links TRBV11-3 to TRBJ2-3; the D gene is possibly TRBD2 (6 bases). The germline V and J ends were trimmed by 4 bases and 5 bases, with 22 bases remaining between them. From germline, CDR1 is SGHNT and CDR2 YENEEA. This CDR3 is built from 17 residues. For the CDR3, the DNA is TGTGCCAGCAGCTCTAGGGAGGTGACCGCGGCTCGAGATACGCAGTATTTT. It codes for CASSSREVTAARDTQYF.

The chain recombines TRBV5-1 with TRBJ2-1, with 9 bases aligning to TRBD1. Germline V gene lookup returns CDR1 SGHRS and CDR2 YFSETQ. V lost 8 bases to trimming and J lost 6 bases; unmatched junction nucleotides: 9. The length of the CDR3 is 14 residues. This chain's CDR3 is CASAWDRVGNEQFF. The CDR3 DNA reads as TGCGCCAGTGCCTGGGACAGGGTAGGCAATGAGCAGTTCTTC.

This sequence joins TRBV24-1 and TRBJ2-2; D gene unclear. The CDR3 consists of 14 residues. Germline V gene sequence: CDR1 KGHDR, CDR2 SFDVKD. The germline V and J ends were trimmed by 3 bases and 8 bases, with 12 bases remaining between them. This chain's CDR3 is CATSDAEVWGELFF. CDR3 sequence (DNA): TGTGCCACCAGTGATGCGGAAGTGTGGGGGGAGCTGTTTTTT.

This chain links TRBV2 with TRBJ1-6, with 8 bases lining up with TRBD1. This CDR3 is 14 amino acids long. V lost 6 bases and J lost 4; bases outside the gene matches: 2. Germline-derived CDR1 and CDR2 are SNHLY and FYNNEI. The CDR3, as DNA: TGTGCCAGCAGCGACAGGGGTTATAATTCACCCCTCCACTTT. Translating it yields CASSDRGYNSPLHF. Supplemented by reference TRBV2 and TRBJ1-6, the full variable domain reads EPEVTQTPSHQVTQMGQEVILRCVPISNHLYFYWYRQILGQKVEFLVSFYNNEISEKSEIFDDQFSVERPDGSNFTLKIRSTKLEDSAMYFCASSDRGYNSPLHFGNGTRLTVT.